The rows below give T cell receptor beta chains drawn from one sample of a study of radiation and T cells in renal cell carcinoma. The method was immunoSEQ multiplex PCR; TCRdb's version includes in-frame clones alone and lacks a portion of them. The sample lists about 170,000 clones; about 85% were seen once. This specimen consisted of blood, obtained from a patient whose treatment included radiotherapy and nephrectomy. These receptors were collected from a woman aged 50 to 65 with renal cell carcinoma. Each CDR3 is given with its conserved first and last residue. Fields, in order: clone size, D gene, V gene, J gene, CDR3 protein, CDR3 DNA. D genes are given only for firm matches. Not every row has a clone size; where given, it reads once, few, many or a size class.

clone_size: NA
d_call: TRBD2
v_call: TRBV6-6
j_call: TRBJ2-1
cdr3_aa: CASSTGTIFPQEQFF
cdr3_nt: TGTGCCAGCAGCACGGGGACTATATTTCCTCAGGAGCAGTTCTTC

clone_size: NA
d_call: TRBD1
v_call: TRBV6-5
j_call: TRBJ2-7
cdr3_aa: CASSSISGTGSYEQYF
cdr3_nt: TGTGCCAGCAGTTCCATCTCCGGGACAGGGTCCTACGAGCAGTACTTC

clone_size: NA
d_call: TRBD1
v_call: TRBV6-4
j_call: TRBJ1-3
cdr3_aa: CAAPRRGDRDVGNTIYF
cdr3_nt: TGTGCCGCGCCGAGGAGGGGGGACAGGGATGTGGGAAACACCATATATTTT

clone_size: NA
d_call: NA
v_call: TRBV19
j_call: TRBJ2-6
cdr3_aa: CASDSHSGANVLTF
cdr3_nt: TGTGCCAGTGACAGCCACTCTGGGGCCAACGTCCTGACTTTC

clone_size: NA
d_call: TRBD2
v_call: TRBV11-3
j_call: TRBJ2-5
cdr3_aa: CASSPRGGDQETQYF
cdr3_nt: TGTGCCAGCAGTCCACGGGGGGGCGACCAAGAGACCCAGTACTTC

clone_size: once
d_call: TRBD2
v_call: TRBV9
j_call: TRBJ2-1
cdr3_aa: CASSVASGGEQFF
cdr3_nt: TGTGCCAGCAGCGTTGCGAGCGGGGGGGAGCAGTTCTTC

clone_size: NA
d_call: TRBD1
v_call: TRBV6-6
j_call: TRBJ1-2
cdr3_aa: CASRFGQGHYGYTF
cdr3_nt: TGTGCCAGCAGATTCGGACAGGGCCACTATGGCTACACCTTC

clone_size: NA
d_call: NA
v_call: TRBV20-1
j_call: TRBJ2-7
cdr3_aa: CSAQEFYEQYF
cdr3_nt: TGCAGTGCCCAGGAGTTCTACGAGCAGTACTTC

clone_size: NA
d_call: TRBD1
v_call: TRBV9
j_call: TRBJ1-4
cdr3_aa: CASSADRGRAEKLFF
cdr3_nt: TGTGCCAGCAGCGCAGACAGGGGGCGGGCGGAAAAACTGTTTTTT

clone_size: NA
d_call: TRBD2
v_call: TRBV5-4
j_call: TRBJ2-3
cdr3_aa: CASSLTSGVPDTQYF
cdr3_nt: TGTGCCAGCAGCTTAACTAGCGGGGTCCCAGATACGCAGTATTTT

clone_size: NA
d_call: TRBD2
v_call: TRBV19
j_call: TRBJ2-1
cdr3_aa: CASSPGGTRSPEQFF
cdr3_nt: TGTGCCAGTAGTCCGGGCGGGACTAGATCCCCTGAGCAGTTCTTC

clone_size: NA
d_call: NA
v_call: TRBV29-1
j_call: TRBJ1-3
cdr3_aa: CSVARASGNTIYF
cdr3_nt: TGCAGCGTTGCTCGAGCCTCTGGAAACACCATATATTTT

clone_size: many
d_call: TRBD1
v_call: TRBV2
j_call: TRBJ1-5
cdr3_aa: CASTTDRDQPQHF
cdr3_nt: TGTGCCAGCACCACGGACAGGGATCAGCCCCAGCATTTT

clone_size: NA
d_call: TRBD1
v_call: TRBV7-9
j_call: TRBJ1-3
cdr3_aa: CASSLSPRDSFSGNTIYF
cdr3_nt: TGTGCCAGCAGCTTAAGTCCAAGGGACAGTTTCTCTGGAAACACCATATATTTT

clone_size: NA
d_call: NA
v_call: TRBV19
j_call: TRBJ2-3
cdr3_aa: CASSIDNGGADADTQYF
cdr3_nt: TGTGCCAGTAGTATAGATAATGGAGGGGCGGACGCAGATACGCAGTATTTT

clone_size: NA
d_call: NA
v_call: TRBV9
j_call: TRBJ2-3
cdr3_aa: CASSVGSSADTQYF
cdr3_nt: TGTGCCAGCAGCGTAGGCTCGTCTGCAGATACGCAGTATTTT

clone_size: NA
d_call: NA
v_call: TRBV11-2
j_call: TRBJ2-1
cdr3_aa: CASSLAGNDEQFF
cdr3_nt: TGTGCCAGCAGCTTAGCAGGGAACGATGAGCAGTTCTTC

clone_size: NA
d_call: TRBD1
v_call: TRBV5-1
j_call: TRBJ1-3
cdr3_aa: CASSLGPGQGFSGNTIYF
cdr3_nt: TGCGCCAGCAGCCTGGGTCCGGGACAGGGGTTCTCTGGAAACACCATATATTTT

clone_size: NA
d_call: TRBD1
v_call: TRBV4-1
j_call: TRBJ1-1
cdr3_aa: CASSPRDRRLMNTEAFF
cdr3_nt: TGCGCCAGCAGCCCCAGGGACAGAAGACTTATGAACACTGAAGCTTTCTTT

clone_size: NA
d_call: NA
v_call: TRBV11-3
j_call: TRBJ2-3
cdr3_aa: CASSTRPEHTQYF
cdr3_nt: TGTGCCAGCAGCACTCGACCCGAGCATACGCAGTATTTT

clone_size: NA
d_call: NA
v_call: TRBV11-2
j_call: TRBJ2-2
cdr3_aa: CASSLDLAGELFF
cdr3_nt: TGTGCCAGCAGCTTAGATTTAGCCGGGGAGCTGTTTTTT

clone_size: NA
d_call: NA
v_call: TRBV4-3
j_call: TRBJ2-3
cdr3_aa: CASSQGPRGSDTQYF
cdr3_nt: TGCGCCAGCAGCCAAGGGCCACGGGGGTCTGATACGCAGTATTTT

clone_size: few
d_call: NA
v_call: TRBV6-6
j_call: TRBJ1-4
cdr3_aa: CASSYSSSEKLFF
cdr3_nt: TGTGCCAGCAGTTACTCGTCAAGCGAAAAACTGTTTTTT

clone_size: NA
d_call: NA
v_call: TRBV7-3
j_call: TRBJ1-1
cdr3_aa: CASSLIRQANTEAFF
cdr3_nt: TGTGCCAGCAGCTTAATTCGTCAGGCCAACACTGAAGCTTTCTTT

clone_size: NA
d_call: TRBD1
v_call: TRBV7-9
j_call: TRBJ1-4
cdr3_aa: CASSPWTGTGEKLFF
cdr3_nt: TGTGCCAGCAGCCCCTGGACAGGCACGGGTGAAAAACTGTTTTTT

clone_size: NA
d_call: NA
v_call: TRBV6-1
j_call: TRBJ2-2
cdr3_aa: CASSALGGTGELFF
cdr3_nt: TGTGCCAGCAGTGCTCTGGGAGGAACCGGGGAGCTGTTTTTT

clone_size: NA
d_call: TRBD1
v_call: TRBV7-9
j_call: TRBJ2-2
cdr3_aa: CASSLTGTGELFF
cdr3_nt: TGTGCCAGCAGCCTGACAGGGACCGGGGAGCTGTTTTTT

clone_size: NA
d_call: TRBD2
v_call: TRBV13
j_call: TRBJ2-7
cdr3_aa: CASSLALAGGWSYEQYF
cdr3_nt: TGTGCCAGCAGCTTAGCACTAGCGGGGGGATGGTCCTACGAGCAGTACTTC

clone_size: NA
d_call: TRBD1
v_call: TRBV6-1
j_call: TRBJ2-5
cdr3_aa: CASSEDRGRETQYF
cdr3_nt: TGTGCCAGCAGTGAGGACAGGGGGCGAGAGACCCAGTACTTC

clone_size: NA
d_call: TRBD2
v_call: TRBV5-8
j_call: TRBJ2-3
cdr3_aa: CASSLISGGDTQYF
cdr3_nt: TGTGCCAGCAGCTTGATTAGCGGGGGGGATACGCAGTATTTT

clone_size: NA
d_call: NA
v_call: TRBV19
j_call: TRBJ1-1
cdr3_aa: CASSIQMSQGFSEAFF
cdr3_nt: TGTGCCAGTAGTATCCAGATGTCCCAAGGGTTTTCGGAAGCTTTCTTT

clone_size: once
d_call: NA
v_call: TRBV19
j_call: TRBJ1-1
cdr3_aa: CASSIDQGEEAFF
cdr3_nt: TGTGCCAGTAGTATAGATCAAGGCGAGGAAGCTTTCTTT

clone_size: NA
d_call: NA
v_call: TRBV9
j_call: TRBJ2-1
cdr3_aa: CASSFPGGPYNEQFF
cdr3_nt: TGTGCCAGCAGCTTCCCCGGGGGCCCCTACAATGAGCAGTTCTTC

clone_size: NA
d_call: NA
v_call: TRBV7-8
j_call: TRBJ1-3
cdr3_aa: CASSLVGQQGLLGNTIYF
cdr3_nt: TGTGCCAGCAGCTTAGTAGGGCAGCAGGGCCTGTTGGGAAACACCATATATTTT

clone_size: few
d_call: NA
v_call: TRBV19
j_call: TRBJ1-6
cdr3_aa: CASRGGNSPLHF
cdr3_nt: TGTGCCAGTAGGGGGGGTAATTCACCCCTCCACTTT

clone_size: NA
d_call: NA
v_call: TRBV7-8
j_call: TRBJ1-5
cdr3_aa: CASNSFGNQPQHF
cdr3_nt: TGTGCCAGCAACTCATTCGGAAATCAGCCCCAGCATTTT

clone_size: NA
d_call: NA
v_call: TRBV9
j_call: TRBJ1-3
cdr3_aa: CASSAGATSGNTIYF
cdr3_nt: TGTGCCAGCAGCGCCGGGGCTACCTCTGGAAACACCATATATTTT

clone_size: NA
d_call: NA
v_call: TRBV18
j_call: TRBJ1-5
cdr3_aa: CASSPVPGPSNQPQHF
cdr3_nt: TGTGCCAGCTCCCCTGTACCGGGACCCAGCAATCAGCCCCAGCATTTT

clone_size: NA
d_call: NA
v_call: TRBV5-8
j_call: TRBJ2-7
cdr3_aa: CASSSPPIQGRSYEQYF
cdr3_nt: TGTGCCAGCAGCTCCCCGCCGATCCAGGGGCGATCCTACGAGCAGTACTTC

clone_size: NA
d_call: TRBD1
v_call: TRBV14
j_call: TRBJ2-3
cdr3_aa: CASRSKGQGPDTQYF
cdr3_nt: TGTGCCAGCAGGTCGAAAGGACAGGGGCCAGATACGCAGTATTTT

clone_size: NA
d_call: NA
v_call: TRBV14
j_call: TRBJ2-2
cdr3_aa: CASSQDGFGQEPTGELFF
cdr3_nt: TGTGCCAGCAGCCAAGATGGGTTCGGGCAGGAGCCTACCGGGGAGCTGTTTTTT

clone_size: NA
d_call: TRBD1
v_call: TRBV6-1
j_call: TRBJ1-3
cdr3_aa: CASSEGQGAGNTIYF
cdr3_nt: TGTGCCAGCAGTGAAGGACAGGGGGCTGGAAACACCATATATTTT

clone_size: NA
d_call: TRBD1
v_call: TRBV5-4
j_call: TRBJ1-1
cdr3_aa: CASSPYRSRGPTEAFF
cdr3_nt: TGTGCCAGCAGCCCCTACCGCTCCAGGGGGCCCACTGAAGCTTTCTTT

clone_size: NA
d_call: TRBD1
v_call: TRBV19
j_call: TRBJ1-1
cdr3_aa: CASSAPGTGEKAFF
cdr3_nt: TGTGCCAGTAGTGCCCCCGGGACAGGGGAGAAAGCTTTCTTT

clone_size: few
d_call: NA
v_call: TRBV5-1
j_call: TRBJ2-2
cdr3_aa: CASSLFLLEDTGELFF
cdr3_nt: TGCGCCAGCAGCCTATTCCTCCTTGAGGACACCGGGGAGCTGTTTTTT

clone_size: NA
d_call: TRBD2
v_call: TRBV5-1
j_call: TRBJ2-5
cdr3_aa: CASSFGLAGGNEETQYF
cdr3_nt: TGCGCCAGCAGCTTCGGGCTAGCGGGGGGAAACGAAGAGACCCAGTACTTC

clone_size: NA
d_call: TRBD1
v_call: TRBV7-9
j_call: TRBJ2-7
cdr3_aa: CASSLDPRTGPSSYEQYF
cdr3_nt: TGTGCCAGCAGCTTAGATCCCCGGACAGGGCCTAGCTCCTACGAGCAGTACTTC

clone_size: NA
d_call: NA
v_call: TRBV6-5
j_call: TRBJ1-1
cdr3_aa: CASSTTGTEAFF
cdr3_nt: TGTGCCAGCAGCACTACAGGCACTGAAGCTTTCTTT

clone_size: NA
d_call: NA
v_call: TRBV4-1
j_call: TRBJ2-3
cdr3_aa: CASSQDGKGQYF
cdr3_nt: TGCGCCAGCAGCCAAGACGGCAAGGGGCAGTATTTT

clone_size: NA
d_call: NA
v_call: TRBV6-1
j_call: TRBJ1-1
cdr3_aa: CASSEVQTTEAFF
cdr3_nt: TGTGCCAGCAGTGAAGTCCAAACCACTGAAGCTTTCTTT

clone_size: NA
d_call: NA
v_call: TRBV19
j_call: TRBJ2-2
cdr3_aa: CASKVGTNTGELFF
cdr3_nt: TGTGCCAGTAAGGTGGGGACGAACACCGGGGAGCTGTTTTTT

clone_size: NA
d_call: NA
v_call: TRBV5-4
j_call: TRBJ1-2
cdr3_aa: CASSLEAPYGYTF
cdr3_nt: TGTGCCAGCAGCTTGGAGGCGCCCTATGGCTACACCTTC

clone_size: NA
d_call: TRBD1
v_call: TRBV28
j_call: TRBJ1-1
cdr3_aa: CASSSPGQGEAFF
cdr3_nt: TGTGCCAGCAGTTCTCCGGGACAGGGCGAAGCTTTCTTT

clone_size: NA
d_call: TRBD2
v_call: TRBV5-1
j_call: TRBJ2-5
cdr3_aa: CASSRWTSGGQETQYF
cdr3_nt: TGCGCCAGCAGCCGGTGGACTAGCGGGGGGCAAGAGACCCAGTACTTC

clone_size: NA
d_call: NA
v_call: TRBV9
j_call: TRBJ2-1
cdr3_aa: CASSGTVTYNEQFF
cdr3_nt: TGTGCCAGCAGCGGAACAGTTACCTACAATGAGCAGTTCTTC

clone_size: NA
d_call: TRBD2
v_call: TRBV7-7
j_call: TRBJ2-1
cdr3_aa: CASSSLPTSGGQLIYNEQFF
cdr3_nt: TGTGCTAGCAGCTCTCTTCCCACTAGCGGGGGGCAACTCATTTACAATGAGCAGTTCTTC

clone_size: NA
d_call: NA
v_call: TRBV6-6
j_call: TRBJ1-2
cdr3_aa: CASSYADSGYGYTF
cdr3_nt: TGTGCCAGCAGTTATGCCGACAGCGGGTATGGCTACACCTTC

clone_size: NA
d_call: NA
v_call: TRBV9
j_call: TRBJ1-3
cdr3_aa: CASSVVGDSGNTIYF
cdr3_nt: TGTGCCAGCAGCGTAGTGGGGGACTCTGGAAACACCATATATTTT